This T cell receptor beta chain was observed in a study of PD-L1 blockade in urothelial cancer. The germline V gene encodes CDR1 LNHDA and CDR2 SQIVND (reference sequence). Trimming removed 7 bases from V and 3 bases from J; junction bases left unmatched: 8. The CDR3 is made up of 15 amino acids. Using immunoSEQ multiplex PCR, the repertoire was profiled, and TCRdb retains in-frame clones only, with some absent. This table has roughly 1,800 clones, roughly a third appearing once. This material consisted of tumor tissue, taken before atezolizumab (anti-PD-L1) treatment. This chain links TRBV19 with TRBJ1-5; 8 nucleotides match TRBD1. The sequence was obtained from a man aged 55 to 69 with urothelial cancer. The CDR3 DNA is TGTGCCAGTAACCTGGACAGGGCAATCAATCAGCCCCAGCATTTT. This encodes CASNLDRAINQPQHF.